A single sample is the source of the 26 T cell receptor beta chains below, sequenced in a study of CD8+ T cells in alopecia areata. Once RNA had been extracted, it was reverse transcribed into cDNA to act as the sequencing template. Using immunoSEQ multiplex PCR, the repertoire was profiled, and TCRdb retains in-frame clones only, with some absent. The sample shows about 160,000 clones, around 60% of them seen only once. The treatment denotes: oral pan-JAK inhibitor, 5-10 mg twice daily. The material sequenced was CD4+ T cells sorted from blood, taken at week 24, from a patient treated with tofacitinib. Receptors were obtained from a human donor with alopecia areata.

This clone was counted a few times. V and J are TRBV30 and TRBJ2-4, with no clear D. Trimming took off 3 bases at V and 6 bases at J, with 12 bases between the two ends. CDR1 is GTSNPN, CDR2 SVGIG, per germline (reference sequence). The CDR3 is 13 amino acids. CDR3 bases: TGTGCCTGGAGAGGGAAGGGAACAAACATTCAGTACTTC. Amino acid sequence: CAWRGKGTNIQYF.

The genes are TRBV25-1 and TRBJ2-1; 7 bases are shared with TRBD2. V was pared by 4 bases and J by 0 bases, with 0 bases of the junction left unmatched. Germline CDR1 is MGHDK and CDR2 is SYGVNS. The CDR3 is 14 amino acids. CDR3 amino acids: CASSGGGSYNEQFF. The CDR3, as DNA: TGTGCCAGCAGTGGGGGGGGCTCCTACAATGAGCAGTTCTTC.

The V call is TRBV27, the J call TRBJ1-1, with 8 nucleotides matching TRBD1. V shed 5 bases, J shed 5 bases, and the junction held 10 bases outside the gene matches. This CDR3 spans 15 amino acids. CDR1 is MNHEY and CDR2 is SMNVEV in the germline V gene (reference sequence). CDR3 loop: CASSHWTGMGTEAFF. CDR3 bases: TGTGCCAGCAGTCATTGGACAGGGATGGGTACTGAAGCTTTCTTT.

To note about this clone: The sample holds other DNA sequences that translate to the same CDR3. The V and J genes are TRBV29-1 and TRBJ1-2; 8 positions agree with TRBD1. Per germline, CDR1 SQVTM and CDR2 ANQGSEA. This CDR3 is 11 amino acids long. V was clipped by 7 bases and J by 7 bases; unmatched bases: 5. The CDR3 nucleotides read TGCAGCGCTTTGACAGGGGTTGGCTACACCTTC. This sequence encodes CSALTGVGYTF. Using reference TRBV29-1 and TRBJ1-2 for the parts outside the CDR3, the full variable domain is SAVISQKPSRDICQRGTSLTIQCQVDSQVTMMFWYRQQPGQSLTLIATANQGSEATYESGFVIDKFPISRPNLTFSTLTVSNMSPEDSSIYLCSALTGVGYTFGSGTRLTVV.

This clone has more than one count but fewer than ten. The V gene is TRBV27, the J gene TRBJ2-3; TRBD2 matches 9 bases. The CDR3 has 17 residues. In germline, CDR1 is MNHEY, CDR2 SMNVEV (reference sequence). The V and J ends lost 5 bases and 4 bases, in that order; junction bases with no gene match: 13. The CDR3 nucleotides are TGTGCCAGCAGTCCTCGTCGGGCAGCGGGGGGCCCAGATACGCAGTATTTT. It is translated as CASSPRRAAGGPDTQYF.

This CDR3 reads CASSTLYEQYF. Here the CDR3 DNA reads TGTGCCAGCAGTACCCTTTACGAGCAGTACTTC. V and J are TRBV7-9 and TRBJ2-7, with D unresolved. Between the trimmed V and J ends, which lost 6 bases and 4 bases, there was a span of 7 bases. Germline V CDR1 and CDR2: SEHNR, FQNEAQ (reference sequence). This CDR3 spans 11 amino acids.

The CDR3 loop is CASSQPGLAGEDTQYF. CDR3 nucleotide sequence: TGTGCCAGCAGCCAACCCGGACTAGCGGGGGAGGATACGCAGTATTTT. The chain recombines TRBV4-2 with TRBJ2-3; TRBD2 aligns across 13 bases. CDR3 length: 16 residues. Germline V gene lookup returns CDR1 LGHNA and CDR2 YNFKEQ. The J segment lost 6 bases and the V segment lost 2 bases, leaving 5 bases of the junction unmatched.

The chain couples TRBV7-9 to TRBJ2-3; perhaps TRBD2 as D (5 bases). This CDR3 contains 16 residues. The V and J ends lost 1 base and 6 bases respectively, with 17 bases between them. Germline V CDR1 and CDR2: SEHNR, FQNEAQ (reference sequence). This CDR3 is CASSLGSASPRDTQYF. The CDR3 coding sequence is TGTGCCAGCAGCTTAGGTTCGGCTAGCCCCAGGGATACGCAGTATTTT. The whole variable domain, filled in from reference TRBV7-9 and TRBJ2-3, reads DTGVSQNPRHKITKRGQNVTFRCDPISEHNRLYWYRQTLGQGPEFLTYFQNEAQLEKSRLLSDRFSAERPKGSFSTLEIQRTEQGDSAMYLCASSLGSASPRDTQYFGPGTRLTVL.

The V call is TRBV11-3, the J call TRBJ1-6, with D unclear. V was cut by 7 bases and J by 6 bases, with 13 bases left in between. This CDR3 is 14 amino acids long. Germline CDR1 SGHNT, CDR2 YENEEA. CDR3 sequence reads: CASKFRASNSPLHF. The CDR3, as DNA: TGTGCCAGCAAGTTCCGGGCATCTAATTCACCCCTCCACTTT.

J is TRBJ1-2 and V is TRBV30, with D maybe TRBD1 (6 bases). The CDR3 is made up of 15 amino acids. The V end lost 2 bases, the J end lost 4 bases, and 17 bases lay between the germline ends. The germline gives CDR1 GTSNPN, CDR2 SVGIG (reference sequence). The CDR3 nucleotides are TGTGCCTGGAGTCCCCAACAGGGATCGTTCTATGGCTACACCTTC. Translating it yields CAWSPQQGSFYGYTF. The variable domain in full, completed from reference TRBV30 and TRBJ1-2, reads SQTIHQWPATLVQPVGSPLSLECTVEGTSNPNLYWYRQAAGRGLQLLFYSVGIGQISSEVPQNLSASRPQDRQFILSSKKLLLSDSGFYLCAWSPQQGSFYGYTFGSGTRLTVV.

The V call is TRBV15, the J call TRBJ1-6; unclear D gene. V lost 0 bases to trimming and J lost 0 bases, with 6 bases between them. CDR1 and CDR2 from the germline V gene are LNHNV and YYDKDF (reference sequence). The CDR3 consists of 16 residues. The CDR3 protein is CATSRDLISYNSPLHF. The CDR3, as DNA: TGTGCCACCAGCAGAGATCTGATCTCCTATAATTCACCCCTCCACTTT.

The rearrangement uses TRBV7-2 and TRBJ2-5, with TRBD1 matching 7 bases. This CDR3 spans 15 amino acids. The germline V gene has CDR1 SGHTA and CDR2 FQGNSA. Losses at the gene ends were 6 bases for V and 5 bases for J; bases not matched to a gene: 12. CDR3 residues: CASRFDGTEGETQYF. The CDR3 DNA follows: TGTGCCAGCAGGTTCGACGGGACAGAAGGGGAGACCCAGTACTTC.

The chain recombines TRBV6-6 with TRBJ1-2; a possible D gene is TRBD1 (5 bases). The CDR3 consists of 14 residues. The germline V gene encodes CDR1 MNHNY and CDR2 SVGAGI (reference sequence). The V gene lost 5 bases and the J gene lost 2 bases, with 12 bases spanning the gap. CDR3 DNA sequence: TGTGCCAGCAGTCTACAGGCAGCGAACTATGGCTACACCTTC. Translated: CASSLQAANYGYTF.

This clone was seen only a few times. This rearrangement joins TRBV29-1 to TRBJ2-1, with a possible D match to TRBD1 (6 bases). The CDR3 extends over 15 amino acids. Germline V gives CDR1 SQVTM, CDR2 ANQGSEA. Trimming pared 6 bases from V and 1 base from J, leaving 16 bases between. CDR3 sequence (DNA): TGCAGCGTCGAAATACTAGGGGGTTCCTACAATGAGCAGTTCTTC. Its translation is CSVEILGGSYNEQFF.

This clone occurred a few times. The chain uses TRBV30 and TRBJ2-7; no clear D. Trimming took off 2 bases at V and 2 bases at J, with 10 bases between the two ends. This CDR3 region has 13 residues. The germline V gene encodes CDR1 GTSNPN and CDR2 SVGIG (reference sequence). Here the CDR3 DNA reads TGTGCCTGGAGTATAGTCAGACCCTACGAGCAGTACTTC. This gives the protein CAWSIVRPYEQYF.

CDR3 region: CSPGAGAKNTGELFF. Written as DNA, the CDR3 is TGCAGCCCTGGGGCGGGGGCCAAGAACACCGGGGAGCTGTTTTTT. This chain joins TRBV29-1 and TRBJ2-2; D is perhaps TRBD2 (7 bases). Germline V gene data show CDR1 as SQVTM and CDR2 as ANQGSEA. Trimming left V 8 bases short and J 1 base short, with 17 bases between. The CDR3 runs 15 residues.

CDR3 DNA sequence: TGTGCCAGCAGTGGTGTTAGCGCTCGGGAGCTGTTTTTT. Encoded protein: CASSGVSARELFF. J is TRBJ2-2 and V is TRBV2; weak D call: TRBD2 (5 bases). The CDR3 is 13 amino acids. Trimming took 4 bases from V and 9 from J, leaving 12 bases between them. Germline CDR1 is SNHLY and CDR2 is FYNNEI.

The chain recombines TRBV5-6 with TRBJ2-2; 8 nucleotides match TRBD2. V was clipped by 4 bases and J by 4 bases; unmatched bases: 9. Germline CDR1 SGHDT, CDR2 YYEEEE. CDR3 length equals 16 residues. The CDR3 loop reads CASSPPTGGSTGELFF. The CDR3 bases are TGTGCCAGCAGCCCCCCTACGGGGGGGTCCACCGGGGAGCTGTTTTTT. Combining the CDR3 with reference TRBV5-6 and TRBJ2-2 gives the whole variable domain DAGVTQSPTHLIKTRGQQVTLRCSPKSGHDTVSWYQQALGQGPQFIFQYYEEEERQRGNFPDRFSGHQFPNYSSELNVNALLLGDSALYLCASSPPTGGSTGELFFGEGSRLTVL.

This clone was seen only a few times. The CDR3 DNA reads TGCAGCGTCGAACCTCACAGGAACACTGAAGCTTTCTTT. This sequence encodes CSVEPHRNTEAFF. This chain uses TRBV29-1 with TRBJ1-1, with unresolved D. The CDR3 sequence is 13 residues long. CDR1 is SQVTM, CDR2 ANQGSEA, per germline. V was trimmed by 6 bases and J by 1 base, leaving 12 bases between them.

V usage is TRBV2 and J usage is TRBJ2-3; D perhaps matches TRBD1 (6 bases). CDR3 size: 14 residues. The V end lost 8 bases, the J end lost 2 bases, and 14 bases lay between the germline ends. Germline values: CDR1 SNHLY, CDR2 FYNNEI. The CDR3, as DNA: TGTGCCAGCGCCGGGACACCCAACACAGATACGCAGTATTTT. As protein: CASAGTPNTDTQYF. The full variable domain, its missing parts supplied by reference TRBV2 and TRBJ2-3, is EPEVTQTPSHQVTQMGQEVILRCVPISNHLYFYWYRQILGQKVEFLVSFYNNEISEKSEIFDDQFSVERPDGSNFTLKIRSTKLEDSAMYFCASAGTPNTDTQYFGPGTRLTVL.

V and J are TRBV2 and TRBJ1-2, with D possibly TRBD1 on 5 matching bases. The CDR3 has 13 amino acids. V was trimmed by 1 base and J by 4 bases, leaving 7 bases between them. Germline lookup yields CDR1 SNHLY and CDR2 FYNNEI. CDR3 sequence reads: CASSEDRIYGYTF. The CDR3 bases are TGTGCCAGCAGTGAAGACAGGATCTATGGCTACACCTTC.

This clone was detected many times. This CDR3 is also generated by other DNA sequences in the sample. The chain links TRBV6-1 to TRBJ1-6; D remains ambiguous. The CDR3 is made up of 14 amino acids. Germline CDR1 and CDR2: MNHNS and SASEGT. V was cut by 4 bases and J by 4 bases, with 8 bases left in between. CDR3: CASSAGPYNSPLHF. CDR3 DNA: TGTGCCAGCAGTGCTGGACCGTATAATTCACCCCTCCACTTT.

The gene calls are TRBV19 and TRBJ1-2; D ambiguous. The CDR3 runs 10 residues. V gave up 10 bases and J gave up 8 bases, with 11 bases separating them. Germline CDR1 and CDR2: LNHDA and SQIVND (reference sequence). CDR3 loop: CATEMGGYTF. CDR3 sequence (DNA): TGTGCCACGGAAATGGGGGGCTACACCTTC.

This clone was seen a few times. The chain recombines TRBV16 with TRBJ1-6; 8 nucleotides line up with TRBD1. The germline V gene encodes CDR1 KGHSY and CDR2 FQNENV. V gave up 4 bases and J gave up 6 bases; unmatched junction bases: 5. The CDR3 runs 15 residues. DNA of the CDR3: TGTGCCAGCAGCCTTCAGGGGGCGATTAATTCACCCCTCCACTTT. Residues: CASSLQGAINSPLHF.

A single count supports this clone. The J gene is TRBJ2-2, the V gene TRBV30; 8 nucleotides match TRBD2. Germline lookup yields CDR1 GTSNPN and CDR2 SVGIG (reference sequence). This CDR3 comprises 14 residues. After removal of 6 bases from V and 5 bases from J, the junction contained 8 bases not matched to a gene. The CDR3 loop is CACTGGPWTGELFF. In nucleotides, the CDR3 is TGTGCCTGTACGGGGGGGCCATGGACCGGGGAGCTGTTTTTT.

This chain joins TRBV29-1 and TRBJ1-2; 7 bases map to TRBD1. V lost 4 bases to trimming and J lost 4 bases; unmatched junction nucleotides: 6. Looked up from germline, CDR1 is SQVTM and CDR2 is ANQGSEA. The CDR3 is 13 amino acids. The CDR3: CSVGGGRGYGYTF. The CDR3 DNA reads TGCAGCGTTGGAGGGGGCCGTGGCTATGGCTACACCTTC. The entire variable domain, with the rest obtained from reference TRBV29-1 and TRBJ1-2, is as follows: SAVISQKPSRDICQRGTSLTIQCQVDSQVTMMFWYRQQPGQSLTLIATANQGSEATYESGFVIDKFPISRPNLTFSTLTVSNMSPEDSSIYLCSVGGGRGYGYTFGSGTRLTVV.